The clone carrying this TCR beta chain was detected many times. What it recognizes is unknown. RNA transcripts served as template for amplifying TCR beta CDR3 sequences. A first-round RT-PCR used HTBI primers, followed by a second-round multiplex PCR. MiXCR, applied by TCRdb to the multiplex PCR reads, yields one record per CDR3 protein. The table has about 210,000 distinct CDR3 sequences, 25% to 30% seen once; the top ten hold about 9.3%. The ends were cut back, 3 bases at V and 0 bases at J, with 8 bases in the middle. Germline CDR1 and CDR2: SEHNR and FQNEAQ (reference sequence). CDR3 length equals 14 residues. The sample originates from a study of Graves' ophthalmopathy and Graves' hyperthyroidism. General study results and limits: Most expanded clonotypes in thyroid above 0.001 frequency also showed up in blood.

The chain joins TRBV7-9 to TRBJ1-1; a possible D gene is TRBD1 (6 bases). The clonotype comes from a man aged 50-59 years with Graves' ophthalmopathy. The sequencing input was peripheral blood. The CDR3 DNA reads as TGTGCCAGCAGCTTGAGGACAGTGAACACTGAAGCTTTCTTT. It translates to CASSLRTVNTEAFF. Drawing the rest from reference TRBV7-9 and TRBJ1-1, the complete variable domain is DTGVSQNPRHKITKRGQNVTFRCDPISEHNRLYWYRQTLGQGPEFLTYFQNEAQLEKSRLLSDRFSAERPKGSFSTLEIQRTEQGDSAMYLCASSLRTVNTEAFFGQGTRLTVV.